These 2 T cell receptor beta chains were all obtained from the same sample, sequenced in a study of cytomegalovirus exposure and HLA in healthy donors. Profiled with immunoSEQ multiplex PCR; TCRdb holds only in-frame clones, not every one. The table shows about 360,000 clones, with just over 85% occurring only once. Sequenced sample: PBMCs. The receptor set was obtained from a woman aged 18-29 years in good health and CMV-seronegative.

The gene calls are TRBV9 and TRBJ2-1, with 10 bases identical to TRBD2. Trimming cost V 0 bases and J 0 bases; bases outside gene matches: 6. This CDR3 is built from 18 residues. CDR1 is SGDLS and CDR2 is YYNGEE in the germline V gene. CDR3 region: CASSVALAGTSSYNEQFF. CDR3 DNA sequence: TGTGCCAGCAGCGTAGCACTAGCGGGAACAAGCTCCTACAATGAGCAGTTCTTC.

The rearrangement joins TRBV28 to TRBJ1-1; D gene unclear. The CDR3 has 14 amino acids. Trimming removed 10 bases from V and 4 bases from J, with 19 bases in between. Germline lookup yields CDR1 MDHEN and CDR2 SYDVKM. Written as DNA, the CDR3 is TGTGCCACCCTCCGCAGAGGGCTAATCACTGAAGCTTTCTTT. Amino acids: CATLRRGLITEAFF.